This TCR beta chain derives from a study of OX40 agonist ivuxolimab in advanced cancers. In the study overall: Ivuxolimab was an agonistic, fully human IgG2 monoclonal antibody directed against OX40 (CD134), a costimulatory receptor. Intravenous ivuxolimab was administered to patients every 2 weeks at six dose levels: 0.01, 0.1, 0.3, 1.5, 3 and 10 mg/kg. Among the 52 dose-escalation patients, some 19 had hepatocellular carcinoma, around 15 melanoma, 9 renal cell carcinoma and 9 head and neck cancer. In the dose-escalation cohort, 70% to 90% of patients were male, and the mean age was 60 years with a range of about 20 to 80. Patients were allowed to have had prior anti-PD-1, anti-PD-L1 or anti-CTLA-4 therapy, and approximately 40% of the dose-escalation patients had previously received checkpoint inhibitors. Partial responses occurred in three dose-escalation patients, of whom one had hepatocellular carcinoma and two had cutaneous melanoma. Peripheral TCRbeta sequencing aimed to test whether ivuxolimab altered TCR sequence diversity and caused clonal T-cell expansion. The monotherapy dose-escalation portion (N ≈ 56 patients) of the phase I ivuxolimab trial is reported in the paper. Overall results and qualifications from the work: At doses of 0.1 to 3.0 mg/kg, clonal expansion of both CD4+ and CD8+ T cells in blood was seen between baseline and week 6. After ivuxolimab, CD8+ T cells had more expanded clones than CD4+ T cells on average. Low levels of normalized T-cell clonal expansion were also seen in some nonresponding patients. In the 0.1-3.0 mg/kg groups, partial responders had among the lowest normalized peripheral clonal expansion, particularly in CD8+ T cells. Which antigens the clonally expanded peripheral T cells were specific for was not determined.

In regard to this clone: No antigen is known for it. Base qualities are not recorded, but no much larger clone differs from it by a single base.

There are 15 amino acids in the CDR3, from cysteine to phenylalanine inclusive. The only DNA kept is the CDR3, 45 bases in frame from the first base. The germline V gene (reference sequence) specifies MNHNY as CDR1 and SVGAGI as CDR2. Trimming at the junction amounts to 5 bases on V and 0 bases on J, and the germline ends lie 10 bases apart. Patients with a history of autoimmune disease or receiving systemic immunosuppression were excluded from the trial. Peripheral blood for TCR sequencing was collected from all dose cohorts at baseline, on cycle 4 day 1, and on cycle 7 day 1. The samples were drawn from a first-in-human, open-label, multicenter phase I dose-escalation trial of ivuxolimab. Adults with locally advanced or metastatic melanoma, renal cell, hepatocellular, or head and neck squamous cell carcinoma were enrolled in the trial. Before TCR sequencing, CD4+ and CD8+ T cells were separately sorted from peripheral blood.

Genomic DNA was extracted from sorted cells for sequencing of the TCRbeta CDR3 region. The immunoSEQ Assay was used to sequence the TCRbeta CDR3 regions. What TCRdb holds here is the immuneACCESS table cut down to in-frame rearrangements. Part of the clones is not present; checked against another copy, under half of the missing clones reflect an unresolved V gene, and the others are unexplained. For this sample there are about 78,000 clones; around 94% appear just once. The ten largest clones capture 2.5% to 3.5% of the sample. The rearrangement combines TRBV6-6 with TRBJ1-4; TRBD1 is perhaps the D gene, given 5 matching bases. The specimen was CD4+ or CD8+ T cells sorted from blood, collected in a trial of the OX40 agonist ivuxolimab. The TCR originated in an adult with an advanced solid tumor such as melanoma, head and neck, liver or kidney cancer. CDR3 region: CASSRQGATNEKLFF. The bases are TGTGCCAGCAGTCGGCAGGGTGCAACTAATGAAAAACTGTTTTTT.